This section outlines one T cell receptor (beta chain) sequence together with its context. Study processing details: Nucleated cell number was recorded as an estimate derived from reference gene primer amplification. Sequencing used immunoSEQ multiplex PCR; TCRdb keeps in-frame clones, though not all of them. Clone size and V and J calls were adopted from that table, with D and trimming inferred from the DNA. The profile covers roughly 180,000 clones, with roughly 81% appearing a single time and 12% taken by the ten largest. These data come from a study of blood T cell repertoires in COVID-19. Study information: The United States, Italy and Spain were the sources of the acute and convalescent COVID-19 samples. The cDNA or gDNA used as material had been derived from T cells, B-cell-depleted T cells, or PBMCs.

Seattle cases were enrolled at active infection and followed longitudinally. The CDR3 contains 15 residues. The J segment lost 6 bases and the V segment lost 1 base, leaving 7 bases of the junction unmatched. Germline V CDR1 and CDR2: SGHVS, FNYEAQ. Sequenced sample: peripheral blood. This rearrangement joins TRBV7-6 to TRBJ2-3; 7 nucleotides match TRBD2. This TCR was recovered from an elderly woman with COVID-19, enrolled during active disease. The CDR3 DNA sequence: TGTGCCAGCAGCTTAGGTCCAAGCGGGGAGGATACGCAGTATTTT. Residues: CASSLGPSGEDTQYF.